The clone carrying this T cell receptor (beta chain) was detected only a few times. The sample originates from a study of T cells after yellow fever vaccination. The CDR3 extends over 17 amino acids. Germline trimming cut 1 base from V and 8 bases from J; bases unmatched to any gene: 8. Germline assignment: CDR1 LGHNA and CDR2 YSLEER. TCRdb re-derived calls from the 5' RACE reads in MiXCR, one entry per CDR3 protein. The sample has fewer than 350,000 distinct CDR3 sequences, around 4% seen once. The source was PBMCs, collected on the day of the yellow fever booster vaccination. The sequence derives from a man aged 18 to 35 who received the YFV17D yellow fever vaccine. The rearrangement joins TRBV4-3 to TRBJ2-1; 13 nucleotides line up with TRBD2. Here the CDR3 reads CASSQVGLAGDEDEQFF. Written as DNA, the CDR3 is TGCGCCAGCAGCCAAGTCGGACTAGCGGGGGACGAGGATGAGCAGTTCTTC.